The clone carrying this T cell receptor beta chain was counted many times. Its specificity is not known. The sample comes from a study of regulatory T cells in long-lasting Graves disease. The time point denotes: persistent/refractory GD, antithyroid drugs over 5 years with positive TRAb. The TCR library was made from RNA extracted from PBMCs. Arm-PCR with iRepertoire HTBI primers amplified the CDR3 regions for these TCR beta libraries. MiXCR, run by TCRdb on the multiplex PCR reads, gives a single entry per CDR3 protein. The sample has hundreds of thousands of distinct CDR3 sequences, less than 25% seen once. Study-wide points: Persistent disease preferred TRBV28, TRBJ1-2 and TRBJ2-5; new disease, TRBV20-1 and TRBJ2-1.

Looked up from germline, CDR1 is MNHEY and CDR2 is SVGEGT. The CDR3 covers 14 residues. V lost 7 bases, J lost 1 base, and 5 bases stayed unmatched. The material was peripheral blood mononuclear cells (PBMCs), obtained when the disease was refractory, from a patient treated with antithyroid drugs. This TCR was recovered from a female donor with Graves disease. The gene calls are TRBV6-2 or TRBV6-3 and TRBJ2-7, with 9 bases lining up with TRBD2. CDR3 protein: CASTRAGGSYEQYF. CDR3 nucleotides: TGTGCCAGCACGCGGGCGGGAGGGTCCTACGAGCAGTACTTC.